This T cell receptor beta chain was captured by sequencing in a study of T cell changes during pregnancy in multiple sclerosis. Germline lookup yields CDR1 SEHNR and CDR2 FQNEAQ (reference sequence). This CDR3 is built from 14 residues. Deletions cut 5 bases from V and 5 bases from J, with 15 bases between. Sequencing used immunoSEQ multiplex PCR; TCRdb keeps in-frame clones, though not all of them. The sample carries about 100,000 clones, roughly 90% recorded once. V usage is TRBV7-9 and J usage is TRBJ1-1, with a possible D match to TRBD1 (6 bases). The sequence came from a female donor with multiple sclerosis, enrolled in a pregnancy study. The sequencing used peripheral blood, collected after pregnancy. The chain's CDR3 is CASSLLQGYTEAFF. The CDR3 DNA reads as TGTGCCAGCAGCCTTCTACAGGGCTATACTGAAGCTTTCTTT.